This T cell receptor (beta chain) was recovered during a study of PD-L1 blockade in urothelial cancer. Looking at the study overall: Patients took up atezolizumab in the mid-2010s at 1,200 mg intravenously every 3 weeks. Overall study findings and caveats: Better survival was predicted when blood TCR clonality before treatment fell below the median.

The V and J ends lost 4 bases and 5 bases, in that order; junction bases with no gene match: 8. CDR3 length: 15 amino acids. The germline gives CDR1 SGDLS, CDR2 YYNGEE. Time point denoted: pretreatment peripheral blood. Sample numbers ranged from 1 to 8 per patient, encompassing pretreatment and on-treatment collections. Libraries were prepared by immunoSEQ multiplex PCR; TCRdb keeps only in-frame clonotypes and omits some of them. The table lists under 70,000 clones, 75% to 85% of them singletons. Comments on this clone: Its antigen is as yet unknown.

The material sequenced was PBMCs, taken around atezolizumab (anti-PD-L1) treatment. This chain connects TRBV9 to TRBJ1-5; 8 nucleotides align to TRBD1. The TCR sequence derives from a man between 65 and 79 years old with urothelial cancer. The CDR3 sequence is CASSPGTGSYQPQHF. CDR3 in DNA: TGTGCCAGCAGCCCGGGGACAGGAAGTTATCAGCCCCAGCATTTT.